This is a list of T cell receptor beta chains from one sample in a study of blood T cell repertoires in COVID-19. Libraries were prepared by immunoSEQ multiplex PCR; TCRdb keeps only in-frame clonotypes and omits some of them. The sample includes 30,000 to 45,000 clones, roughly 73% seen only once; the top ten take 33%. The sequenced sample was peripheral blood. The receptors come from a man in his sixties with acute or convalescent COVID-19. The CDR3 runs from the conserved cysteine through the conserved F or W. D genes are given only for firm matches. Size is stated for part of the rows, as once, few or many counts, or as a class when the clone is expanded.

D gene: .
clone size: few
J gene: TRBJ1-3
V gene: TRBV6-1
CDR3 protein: CASSPRRDTIYF
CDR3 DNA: TGTGCCAGCAGTCCTCGTCGGGACACCATATATTTT

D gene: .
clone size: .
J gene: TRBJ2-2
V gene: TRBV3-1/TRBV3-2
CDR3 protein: CASSQEIAMNTGELFF
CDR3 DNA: TGTGCCAGCAGCCAAGAAATAGCGATGAACACCGGGGAGCTGTTTTTT

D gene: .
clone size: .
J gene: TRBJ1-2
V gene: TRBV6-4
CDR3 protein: CASSDGEAYGYTF
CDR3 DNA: TGTGCCAGCAGTGACGGGGAGGCCTATGGCTACACCTTC

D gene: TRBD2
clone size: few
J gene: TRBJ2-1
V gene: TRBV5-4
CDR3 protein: CASSSAGGSGHNEQFF
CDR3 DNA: TGTGCCAGCAGCTCCGCCGGCGGGAGCGGCCACAATGAGCAGTTCTTC

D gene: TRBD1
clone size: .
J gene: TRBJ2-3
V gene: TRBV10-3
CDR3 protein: CAISGPGTGGSVGSGDTQYF
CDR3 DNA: TGTGCCATCAGTGGTCCCGGGACAGGGGGCTCGGTTGGGTCCGGAGATACGCAGTATTTT

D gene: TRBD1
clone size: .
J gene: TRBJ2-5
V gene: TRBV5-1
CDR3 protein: CASSRGTARQETQYF
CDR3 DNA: TGCGCCAGCAGCCGAGGGACAGCTAGACAAGAGACCCAGTACTTC

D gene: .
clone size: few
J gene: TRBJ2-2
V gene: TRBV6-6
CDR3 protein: CASSYAGQSTGELFF
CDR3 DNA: TGTGCCAGCAGTTATGCGGGACAGAGCACCGGGGAGCTGTTTTTT

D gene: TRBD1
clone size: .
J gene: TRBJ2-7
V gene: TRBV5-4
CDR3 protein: CASSFRGGQTSYEQYF
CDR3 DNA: TGTGCCAGCAGCTTCCGAGGGGGCCAAACCTCCTACGAGCAGTACTTC

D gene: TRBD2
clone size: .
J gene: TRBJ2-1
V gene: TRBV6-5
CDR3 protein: CATSLAGGQGNEQFF
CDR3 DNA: TGTGCCACCTCCTTAGCGGGAGGGCAGGGCAATGAGCAGTTCTTC

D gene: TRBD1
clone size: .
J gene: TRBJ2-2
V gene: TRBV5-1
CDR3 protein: CASSLGQGAAGELFF
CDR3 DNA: TGCGCCAGCAGCTTGGGACAGGGGGCCGCCGGGGAGCTGTTTTTT

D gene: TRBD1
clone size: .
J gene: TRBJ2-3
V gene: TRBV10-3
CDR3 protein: CAISSKGTGSTDTQYF
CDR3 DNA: TGTGCCATCAGTTCTAAGGGGACAGGGAGCACAGATACGCAGTATTTT

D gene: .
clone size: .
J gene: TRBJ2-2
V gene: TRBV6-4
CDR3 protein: CASSVKPVAGELFF
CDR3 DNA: TGTGCCAGCAGTGTCAAACCGGTTGCCGGGGAGCTGTTTTTT

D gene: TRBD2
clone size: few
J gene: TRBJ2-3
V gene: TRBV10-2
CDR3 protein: CASRGSLAAVGWDTQYF
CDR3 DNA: TGCGCCAGCAGAGGGTCTCTAGCGGCAGTCGGTTGGGATACGCAGTATTTT

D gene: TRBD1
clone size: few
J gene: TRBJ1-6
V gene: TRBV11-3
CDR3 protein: CASSRSGGNNSPLHF
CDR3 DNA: TGTGCCAGCAGCCGCTCAGGGGGAAATAATTCACCCCTCCACTTT

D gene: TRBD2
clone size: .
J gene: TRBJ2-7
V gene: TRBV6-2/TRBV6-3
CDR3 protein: CASSKTSGMNYEQYF
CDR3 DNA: TGTGCCAGCAGTAAGACTAGCGGGATGAACTACGAGCAGTACTTC

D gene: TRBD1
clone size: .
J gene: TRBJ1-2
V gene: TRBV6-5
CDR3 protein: CASSYTGALNYGYTF
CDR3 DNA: TGTGCCAGCAGTTACACAGGGGCGCTTAACTATGGCTACACCTTC

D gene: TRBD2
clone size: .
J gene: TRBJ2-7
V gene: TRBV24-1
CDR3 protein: CATIKVLRSGLADYEQYF
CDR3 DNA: TGTGCCACCATCAAAGTATTGAGATCGGGACTAGCGGATTACGAGCAGTACTTC

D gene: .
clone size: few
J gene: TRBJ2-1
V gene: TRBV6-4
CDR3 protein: CASSDRDNNEQFF
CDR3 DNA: TGTGCCAGCAGTGACCGGGACAACAATGAGCAGTTCTTC

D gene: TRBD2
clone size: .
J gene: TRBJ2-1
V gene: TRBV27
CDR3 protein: CASSWDLRGGSYNEQFF
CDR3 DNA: TGTGCCAGCAGTTGGGACCTGCGGGGAGGGTCCTACAATGAGCAGTTCTTC

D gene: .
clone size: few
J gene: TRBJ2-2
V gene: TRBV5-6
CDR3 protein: CASRRLQGTGELFF
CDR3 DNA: TGTGCCAGCAGACGGTTACAGGGCACCGGGGAGCTGTTTTTT

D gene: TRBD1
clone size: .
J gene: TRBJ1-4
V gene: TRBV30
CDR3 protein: CAWSVPSYPSTGTETLFF
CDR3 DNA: TGTGCCTGGAGTGTACCCTCCTACCCTTCGACAGGGACTGAAACACTGTTTTTT

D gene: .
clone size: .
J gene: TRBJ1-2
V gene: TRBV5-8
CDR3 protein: CASSRGINYGYTF
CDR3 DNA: TGTGCCAGCAGCCGGGGAATCAACTATGGCTACACCTTC

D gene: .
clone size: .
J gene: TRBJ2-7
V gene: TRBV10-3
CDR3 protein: CAISTGDVYEQYF
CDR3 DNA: TGTGCCATCAGTACGGGAGACGTCTACGAGCAGTACTTC

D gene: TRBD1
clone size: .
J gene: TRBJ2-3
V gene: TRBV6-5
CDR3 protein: CASSYFQGADTQYF
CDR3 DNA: TGTGCCAGCAGTTACTTTCAGGGGGCCGATACGCAGTATTTT

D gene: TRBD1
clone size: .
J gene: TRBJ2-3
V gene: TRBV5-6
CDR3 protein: CASSWTGTGVPDTQYF
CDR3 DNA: TGTGCCAGCAGCTGGACCGGGACAGGGGTTCCAGATACGCAGTATTTT

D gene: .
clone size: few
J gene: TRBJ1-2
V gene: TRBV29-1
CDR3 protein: CSVEDRGGGGYTF
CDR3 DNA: TGCAGCGTTGAAGATCGGGGGGGAGGTGGCTACACCTTC

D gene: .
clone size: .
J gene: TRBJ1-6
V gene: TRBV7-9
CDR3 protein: CASSSTVNSPLHF
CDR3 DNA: TGTGCCAGCAGCTCAACGGTGAATTCACCCCTCCACTTT

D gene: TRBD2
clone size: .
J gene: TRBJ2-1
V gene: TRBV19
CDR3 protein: CASSIGAGVYNEQFF
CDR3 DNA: TGTGCCAGTAGTATAGGAGCGGGAGTTTACAATGAGCAGTTCTTC

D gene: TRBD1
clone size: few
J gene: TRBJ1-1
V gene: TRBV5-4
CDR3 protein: CASSLTGGSEAFF
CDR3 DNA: TGTGCCAGCAGTCTCACAGGGGGCTCTGAAGCTTTCTTT

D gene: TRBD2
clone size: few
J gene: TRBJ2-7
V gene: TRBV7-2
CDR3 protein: CASRRPAGGGEQYF
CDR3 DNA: TGTGCCAGCAGGCGCCCAGCGGGAGGGGGCGAGCAGTACTTC

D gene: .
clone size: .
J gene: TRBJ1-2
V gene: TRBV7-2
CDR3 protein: CASSLFQQGNLLGTF
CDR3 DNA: TGTGCCAGCAGCTTATTTCAGCAGGGGAATCTCTTAGGCACCTTC

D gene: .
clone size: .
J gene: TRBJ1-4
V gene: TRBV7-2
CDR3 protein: CASSDTGNNEKLFF
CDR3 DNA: TGTGCCAGCAGCGACACAGGGAACAATGAAAAACTGTTTTTT

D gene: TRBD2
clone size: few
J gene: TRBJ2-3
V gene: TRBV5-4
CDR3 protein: CASSLDIGGGYTDTQYF
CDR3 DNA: TGTGCCAGCAGCTTGGATATTGGGGGAGGGTACACAGATACGCAGTATTTT

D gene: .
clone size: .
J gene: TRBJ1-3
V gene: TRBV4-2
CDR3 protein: CASSQNMPGLGSNTIYF
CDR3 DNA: TGTGCCAGCAGCCAAAATATGCCGGGTCTTGGGTCAAACACCATATATTTT

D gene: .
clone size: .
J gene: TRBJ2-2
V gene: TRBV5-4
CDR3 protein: CASTSDRNTGELFF
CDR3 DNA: TGTGCCAGCACCTCGGACAGGAACACCGGGGAGCTGTTTTTT

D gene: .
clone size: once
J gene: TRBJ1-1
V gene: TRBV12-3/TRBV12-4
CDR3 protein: CASSFDIEAFF
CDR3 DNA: TGTGCCAGCAGTTTTGACATTGAGGCTTTCTTT

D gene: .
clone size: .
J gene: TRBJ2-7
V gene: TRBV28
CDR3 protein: CASSLSYFYEQYF
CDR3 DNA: TGTGCCAGCAGTTTATCATACTTCTACGAGCAGTACTTC

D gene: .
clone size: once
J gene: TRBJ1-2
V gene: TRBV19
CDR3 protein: CASSTRTGMLKSSANYGYTF
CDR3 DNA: TGTGCCAGTAGTACGAGAACAGGGATGCTGAAGTCTTCAGCTAACTATGGCTACACCTTC

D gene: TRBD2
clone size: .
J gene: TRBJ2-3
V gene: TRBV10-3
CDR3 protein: CAISEGLAGTDTQYF
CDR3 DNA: TGTGCCATCAGTGAGGGACTAGCGGGCACAGATACGCAGTATTTT

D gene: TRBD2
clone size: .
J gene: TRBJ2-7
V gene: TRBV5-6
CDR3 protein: CASRRLAGGFYEQYF
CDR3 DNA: TGTGCCAGCCGAAGACTAGCGGGAGGGTTCTACGAGCAGTACTTC

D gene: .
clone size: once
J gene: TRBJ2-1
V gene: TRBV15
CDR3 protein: CATSRDLGNEQFF
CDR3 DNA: TGTGCCACCAGCAGAGATCTCGGGAATGAGCAGTTCTTC

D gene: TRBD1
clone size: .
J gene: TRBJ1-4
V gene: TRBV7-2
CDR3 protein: CASSLVGTGSPLGEKLFF
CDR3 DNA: TGTGCCAGCAGCTTAGTGGGGACAGGGTCGCCTTTGGGAGAAAAACTGTTTTTT

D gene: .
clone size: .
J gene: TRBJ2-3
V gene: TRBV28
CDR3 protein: CASSLIGSADTQYF
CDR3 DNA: TGTGCCAGCAGTTTAATCGGGAGTGCAGATACGCAGTATTTT

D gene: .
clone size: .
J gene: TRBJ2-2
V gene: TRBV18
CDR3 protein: CASSPFFGTNTGELFF
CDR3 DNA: TGTGCCAGCTCACCATTCTTCGGGACGAACACCGGGGAGCTGTTTTTT

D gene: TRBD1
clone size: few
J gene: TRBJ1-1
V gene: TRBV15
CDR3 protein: CATSESPQGGSTEAFF
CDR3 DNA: TGTGCCACCAGCGAAAGTCCACAGGGGGGCAGCACTGAAGCTTTCTTT